The entry below describes one T cell receptor beta chain. This sample is drawn from a study of blood T cell repertoires in COVID-19. Here immunoSEQ multiplex PCR was the method, and the copy in TCRdb shows in-frame clones only, minus some. The table records roughly 340,000 clones, 85% to 90% of them present only once. Germline V gives CDR1 SEHNR, CDR2 FQNEAQ (reference sequence). The V segment lost 3 bases and the J segment 5 bases; nucleotides outside the gene matches: 6. The CDR3 consists of 14 residues. This chain uses TRBV7-9 with TRBJ1-2, with 7 bases fitting TRBD1. The sequenced material came from peripheral blood. The source of this sequence is a woman between 45 and 65 years old with COVID-19, enrolled during active disease. The DNA of the CDR3 is TGTGCCAGCAGCTTTCACAGGGGAAGTTATGGCTACACCTTC. This codes for CASSFHRGSYGYTF.